There are a few counts of the clone carrying this TCR beta chain. One junction end disagrees with the germline gene, perhaps due to a read error. The data stem from a study of OX40 agonist ivuxolimab in advanced cancers. Study-level information: Across the patients, intravenous ivuxolimab was delivered every 2 weeks at 0.01 to 10 mg/kg.

Sequenced by immunoSEQ multiplex PCR; TCRdb stores in-frame clones only, minus some. Altogether 80,000 or so clones are present, approximately 89% being singletons, with the ten largest covering about 2.3%. CDR1 and CDR2 from the germline V gene are SSHAT and FNYEAQ (reference sequence). This CDR3 contains 14 residues. Autoimmune disease history or systemic immunosuppression disqualified patients. V gene TRBV7-7 combines with J gene TRBJ2-5; D is unresolved. The source of this sequence is an adult with an advanced solid tumor such as melanoma, head and neck, liver or kidney cancer. The material was CD4+ or CD8+ T cells sorted from blood, obtained in a trial of the OX40 agonist ivuxolimab. The CDR3, as DNA: TGTGCTAGCAGTGCCCTGGATACTCAAGAGACCCAGTACTTC. Translation gives CASSALDTQETQYF. Using reference TRBV7-7 and TRBJ2-5 for the parts outside the CDR3, the full variable domain is GAGVSQSPRYKVTKRGQDVTLRCDPISSHATLYWYQQALGQGPEFLTYFNYEAQPDKSGLPSDRFSAERPEGSISTLTIQRTEQRDSAMYRCASSALDTQETQYFGPGTRLLVL.